This T cell receptor beta chain was documented in a study of OX40 agonist ivuxolimab in advanced cancers. Study-wide results and limits: Some nonresponders likewise displayed low normalized T-cell clonal expansion.

Trimming cost V 3 bases and J 2 bases; bases outside gene matches: 4. CDR1 LGHNA and CDR2 YNFKEQ come from the germline V gene. There are 15 residues in the CDR3. Of note for this clone: The antigen is undetermined.

Sequenced by immunoSEQ multiplex PCR; TCRdb stores in-frame clones only, minus some. The sample has more than 40,000 clones, 65% to 85% seen once. The sample here was CD4+ or CD8+ T cells sorted from blood, taken in a trial of the OX40 agonist ivuxolimab. The sequence was collected from an adult with an advanced solid tumor such as melanoma, head and neck, liver or kidney cancer. The rearrangement uses TRBV4-2 and TRBJ2-5; 9 nucleotides align to TRBD2. The CDR3 DNA follows: TGTGCCAGCAGCCAGAATCTAGCGGGACAAGAGACCCAGTACTTC. Translation gives CASSQNLAGQETQYF.